The 10 T cell receptor beta chains listed next were all sequenced from one sample in a study of T cells in Graves' hyperthyroidism and ophthalmopathy. Amplified regions were TCR beta CDR3 sequences from RNA transcripts. TCR CDR3 underwent first-round RT-PCR with the HTBI primer set. TCRdb called the multiplex PCR reads again in MiXCR, with one record for every CDR3 protein. There are 250,000 to 300,000 distinct CDR3 sequences in the sample; about 16% occur only once, and around 30% lies in the top ten. The sequenced sample consisted of blood. The source of these receptors is a woman aged 45-60 years with Graves' hyperthyroidism that later progressed to Graves' ophthalmopathy.

The CDR3 nucleotides are TGTGCCAGCAGTTTAGACAGGGAAAACTACGAGCAGTACTTC. It translates to CASSLDRENYEQYF. The V and J genes are TRBV12-3 or TRBV12-4 and TRBJ2-7; TRBD1 is a possible D gene (6 bases). Deletions cut 1 base from V and 3 bases from J, with 10 bases between. The CDR3 has 14 residues.

This clonotype was observed many times. The CDR3 protein is CAISAQQEQYF. The CDR3 DNA reads TGTGCCATCAGTGCCCAGCAAGAGCAGTACTTC. This rearrangement joins TRBV10-3 to TRBJ2-7; D gene unclear. CDR3 length: 11 amino acids. The germline V gene has CDR1 ENHRY and CDR2 SYGVKD. Trimming left V 4 bases short and J 7 bases short, with 8 bases between.

The V and J genes are TRBV28 and TRBJ2-5; TRBD2 matches at 8 bases. Germline assignment: CDR1 MDHEN and CDR2 SYDVKM. The CDR3 extends over 16 amino acids. The V and J ends lost 2 bases and 5 bases, in that order; junction bases with no gene match: 10. For the CDR3, the DNA is TGTGCCAGCAGTTTAGATACCGGGGGGGCTCTGGAGACCCAGTACTTC. It translates to CASSLDTGGALETQYF.

V and J are TRBV19 and TRBJ2-3; D remains unclear. The germline V gene encodes CDR1 LNHDA and CDR2 SQIVND (reference sequence). Trimming removed 7 bases at V and 2 bases at J, with 13 bases between. The CDR3 length is 14 residues. As DNA, the CDR3 is TGTGCCAGTACCCCCCGCGGCCACACAGATACGCAGTATTTT. It codes for CASTPRGHTDTQYF.

This clonotype was counted only a few times. This chain uses TRBV7-3 with TRBJ2-1; 11 bases match TRBD2. The CDR3 sequence is 18 residues long. Germline CDR1 is SGHTA and CDR2 is FQGTGA. V was pared by 5 bases and J by 0 bases, with 9 bases of the junction left unmatched. The CDR3 reads CASSPGLAVTASYNEQFF. CDR3 DNA sequence: TGTGCCAGCAGCCCGGGACTAGCGGTTACGGCCTCCTACAATGAGCAGTTCTTC.

In its sample, this clonotype was seen many times. The V call is TRBV6-5, the J call TRBJ2-7; 7 bases match TRBD2. The CDR3 totals 15 residues. Trimming took 0 bases from V and 3 from J; bases not matched to a gene: 5. Germline loops: CDR1 MNHEY, CDR2 SVGAGI. CDR3 in amino acids: CASSYSGLADYEQYF. Here the CDR3 DNA reads TGTGCCAGCAGTTACTCCGGGCTAGCGGACTACGAGCAGTACTTC.

This clonotype was picked up many times. V is TRBV3-1 and J is TRBJ2-2; TRBD1 agrees at 8 bases. CDR1 is LGHDT, CDR2 YNNKEL, per germline (reference sequence). Trimming took 4 bases from V and 6 from J; bases not matched to a gene: 7. The CDR3 runs 15 residues. In DNA, the CDR3 is TGTGCCAGCAGCCTTGGACAGGGTGTGCCCGGGGAGCTGTTTTTT. Translation gives CASSLGQGVPGELFF.

At least ten counts were recorded for this clonotype. The V call is TRBV5-8, the J call TRBJ2-1; D gene unclear. Germline-derived CDR1 and CDR2 are SGHTS and YDEGEE. CDR3 length: 14 amino acids. Between the trimmed V and J ends, which lost 4 bases and 8 bases, there was a span of 16 bases. The CDR3 sequence is CASSPRLSGDEQFF. The CDR3 nucleotides read TGTGCCAGCAGCCCACGACTGTCTGGGGATGAGCAGTTCTTC.

V is TRBV20-1 and J is TRBJ1-4; D remains ambiguous. CDR3 length equals 10 residues. From germline, CDR1 is DFQATT and CDR2 SNEGSKA (reference sequence). The ends were cut back, 5 bases at V and 5 bases at J, with 3 bases in the middle. The CDR3 loop reads CSASNEKLFF. The CDR3 coding sequence is TGCAGTGCTTCCAATGAAAAACTGTTTTTT.

Ten or more counts support this clonotype. This sequence joins TRBV28 and TRBJ1-4; no clear D. The CDR3 extends over 16 amino acids. V was cut by 4 bases and J by 2 bases, with 14 bases left in between. Looked up from germline, CDR1 is MDHEN and CDR2 is SYDVKM. CDR3 protein: CASSWGGRGTNEKLFF. The CDR3 bases are TGTGCCAGCAGTTGGGGAGGTAGAGGGACTAATGAAAAACTGTTTTTT.